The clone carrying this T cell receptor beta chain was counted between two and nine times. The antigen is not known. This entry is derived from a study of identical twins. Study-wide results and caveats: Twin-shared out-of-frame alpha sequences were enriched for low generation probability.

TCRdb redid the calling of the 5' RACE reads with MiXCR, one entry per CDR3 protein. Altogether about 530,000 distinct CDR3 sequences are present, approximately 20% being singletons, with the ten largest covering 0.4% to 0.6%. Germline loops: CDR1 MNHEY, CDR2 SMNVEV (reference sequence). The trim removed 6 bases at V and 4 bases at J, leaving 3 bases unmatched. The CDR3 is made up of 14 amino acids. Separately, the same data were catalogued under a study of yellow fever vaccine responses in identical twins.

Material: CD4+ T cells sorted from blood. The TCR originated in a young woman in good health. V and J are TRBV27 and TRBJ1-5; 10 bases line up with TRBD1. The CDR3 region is CASRPGQGNQPQHF. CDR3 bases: TGTGCCAGCAGGCCGGGACAGGGGAATCAGCCCCAGCATTTT.